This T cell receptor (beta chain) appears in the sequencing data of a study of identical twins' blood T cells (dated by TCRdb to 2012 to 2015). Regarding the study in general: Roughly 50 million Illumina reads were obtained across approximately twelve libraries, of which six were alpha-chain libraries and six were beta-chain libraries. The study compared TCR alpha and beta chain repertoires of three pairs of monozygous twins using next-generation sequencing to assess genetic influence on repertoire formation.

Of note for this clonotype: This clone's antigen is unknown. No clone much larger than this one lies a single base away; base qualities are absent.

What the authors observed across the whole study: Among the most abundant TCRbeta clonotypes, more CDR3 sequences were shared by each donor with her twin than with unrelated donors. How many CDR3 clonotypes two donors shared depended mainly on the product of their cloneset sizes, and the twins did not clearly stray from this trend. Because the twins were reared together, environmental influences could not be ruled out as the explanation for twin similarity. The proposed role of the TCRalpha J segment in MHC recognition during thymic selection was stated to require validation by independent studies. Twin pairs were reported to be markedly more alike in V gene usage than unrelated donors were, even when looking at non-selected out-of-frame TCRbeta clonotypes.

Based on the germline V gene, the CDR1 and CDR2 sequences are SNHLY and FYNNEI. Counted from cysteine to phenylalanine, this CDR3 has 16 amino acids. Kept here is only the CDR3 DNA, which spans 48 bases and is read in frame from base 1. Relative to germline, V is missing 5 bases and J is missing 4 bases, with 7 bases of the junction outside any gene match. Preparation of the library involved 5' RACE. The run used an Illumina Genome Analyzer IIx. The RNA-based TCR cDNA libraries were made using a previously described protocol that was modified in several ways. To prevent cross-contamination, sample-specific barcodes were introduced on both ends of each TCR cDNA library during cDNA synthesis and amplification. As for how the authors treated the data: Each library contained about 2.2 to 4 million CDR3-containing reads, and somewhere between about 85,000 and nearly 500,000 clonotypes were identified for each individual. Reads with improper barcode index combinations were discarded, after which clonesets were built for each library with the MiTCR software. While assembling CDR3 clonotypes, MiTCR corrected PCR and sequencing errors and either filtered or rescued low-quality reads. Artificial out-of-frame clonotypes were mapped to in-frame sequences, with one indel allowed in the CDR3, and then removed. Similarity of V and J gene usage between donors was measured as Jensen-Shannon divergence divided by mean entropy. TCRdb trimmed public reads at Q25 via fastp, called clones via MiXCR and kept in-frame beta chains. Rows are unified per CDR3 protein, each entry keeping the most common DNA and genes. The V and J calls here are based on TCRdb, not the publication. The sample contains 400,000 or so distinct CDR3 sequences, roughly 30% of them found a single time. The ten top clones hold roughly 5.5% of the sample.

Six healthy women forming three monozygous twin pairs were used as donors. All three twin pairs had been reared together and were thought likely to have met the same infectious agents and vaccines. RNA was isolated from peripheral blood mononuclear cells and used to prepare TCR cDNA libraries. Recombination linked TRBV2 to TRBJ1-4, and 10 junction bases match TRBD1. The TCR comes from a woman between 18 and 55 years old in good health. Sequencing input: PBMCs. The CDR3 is CASSSGQGGLNEKLFF. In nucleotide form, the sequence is TGTGCCAGCAGTTCAGGACAGGGGGGTCTTAATGAAAAACTGTTTTTT.